The source of this T cell receptor (beta chain) is a study of cytotoxic CD8 clonotypes in ibrutinib-treated CLL. Turning to the study itself: Responses comprised 24 partial and 2 complete; at median about 68 months, roughly 15 remained remitted and around twelve progressed.

In regard to this clone: Antigen specificity is unknown.

Germline loops: CDR1 MNHNS, CDR2 SASEGT. The CDR3 contains 14 residues. The V end lost 1 base, the J end lost 7 bases, and 8 bases lay between the germline ends. Regarding the study as a whole: Increased clonality at ibrutinib response gave way to a return toward baseline at progression. Pretreatment clonality was elevated relative to age-matched healthy donors and paralleled circulating CD8+ T-cell counts.

Sequencing used immunoSEQ multiplex PCR; TCRdb keeps in-frame clones, though not all of them. The table records 300,000 to 350,000 clones, around four fifths of them present only once. The clonotype was recovered from a human donor with chronic lymphocytic leukemia. The sample consisted of PBMCs, taken before ibrutinib treatment. V is TRBV6-1 and J is TRBJ1-6, with D hard to call. The CDR3 nucleotides read TGTGCCAGCAGTGAAGTGGGAAGAAATTCACCCCTCCACTTT. Amino acid sequence: CASSEVGRNSPLHF.